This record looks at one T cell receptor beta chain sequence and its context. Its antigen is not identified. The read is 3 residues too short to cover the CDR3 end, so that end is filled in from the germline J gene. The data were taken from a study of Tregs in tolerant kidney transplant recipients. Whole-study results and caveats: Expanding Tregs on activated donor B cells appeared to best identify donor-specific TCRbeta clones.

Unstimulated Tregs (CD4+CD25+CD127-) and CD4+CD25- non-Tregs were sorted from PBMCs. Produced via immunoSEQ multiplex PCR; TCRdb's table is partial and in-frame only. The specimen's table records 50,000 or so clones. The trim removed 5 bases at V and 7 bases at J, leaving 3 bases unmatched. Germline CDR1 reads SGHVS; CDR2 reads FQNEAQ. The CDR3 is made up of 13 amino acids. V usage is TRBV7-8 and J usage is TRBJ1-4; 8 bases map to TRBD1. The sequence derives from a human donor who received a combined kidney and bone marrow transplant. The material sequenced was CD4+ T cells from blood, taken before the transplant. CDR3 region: CASSLDRGEKLFF. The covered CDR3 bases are TGTGCCAGCAGCCTAGACAGGGGTGAAAAA.